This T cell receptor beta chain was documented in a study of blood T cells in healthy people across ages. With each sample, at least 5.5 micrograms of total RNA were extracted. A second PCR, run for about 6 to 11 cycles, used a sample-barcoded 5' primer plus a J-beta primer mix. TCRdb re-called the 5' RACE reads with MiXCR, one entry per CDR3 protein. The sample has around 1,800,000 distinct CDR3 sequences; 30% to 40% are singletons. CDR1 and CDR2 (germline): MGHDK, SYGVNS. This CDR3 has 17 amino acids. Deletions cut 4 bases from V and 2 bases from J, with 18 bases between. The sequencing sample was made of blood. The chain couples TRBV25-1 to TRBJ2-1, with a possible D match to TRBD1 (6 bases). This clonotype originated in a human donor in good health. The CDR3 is CASSGLRTGKAYNEQFF. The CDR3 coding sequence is TGTGCCAGCAGTGGACTAAGAACAGGGAAGGCCTACAATGAGCAGTTCTTC. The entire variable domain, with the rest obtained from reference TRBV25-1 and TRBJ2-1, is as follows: EADIYQTPRYLVIGTGKKITLECSQTMGHDKMYWYQQDPGMELHLIHYSYGVNSTEKGDLSSESTVSRIRTEHFPLTLESARPSHTSQYLCASSGLRTGKAYNEQFFGPGTRLTVL.